These 22 T cell receptor beta chains were all obtained from the same sample, sequenced in a study of identical twins. MiXCR, applied by TCRdb to the 5' RACE reads, yields one record per CDR3 protein. The data contain around 570,000 distinct CDR3 sequences, roughly 9.9% of them seen just once; the ten biggest clones take up roughly 3%. These data were likewise used in another study, on yellow fever vaccine responses in identical twins.

Sequenced: PBMCs. Receptors originate from a young woman in good health.

This clonotype was seen many times. V usage is TRBV11-3 and J usage is TRBJ2-1, with D perhaps matching TRBD1 (5 bases). Trimming removed 5 bases from V and 5 bases from J, with 16 bases in between. The V gene's germline CDR1 is SGHNT and CDR2 YENEEA. The CDR3 is made up of 15 amino acids. The CDR3 protein is CASSPNMGLHNEQFF. The CDR3 DNA reads TGTGCCAGCAGCCCGAATATGGGGCTCCACAATGAGCAGTTCTTC.

This clonotype was recorded a few times. The chain recombines TRBV20-1 with TRBJ2-5; D remains unclear. Germline assignment: CDR1 DFQATT and CDR2 SNEGSKA (reference sequence). The CDR3 runs to 14 residues. The ends were cut back, 3 bases at V and 4 bases at J, with 15 bases in the middle. CDR3 loop: CSASHSGVGETQYF. CDR3 sequence (DNA): TGCAGTGCTAGTCATTCGGGTGTGGGAGAGACCCAGTACTTC.

This clonotype has at least ten counts. The chain joins TRBV4-3 to TRBJ2-7; tentatively, D is TRBD1 (5 bases). The germline V gene has CDR1 LGHNA and CDR2 YSLEER. CDR3 size: 15 residues. V lost 4 bases to trimming and J lost 0 bases, with 13 bases between them. The chain's CDR3 is CASSLPWGFSYEQYF. The CDR3 region has the DNA TGCGCCAGCAGCCTCCCCTGGGGCTTCTCCTACGAGCAGTACTTC.

This clonotype came up a few times. V gene TRBV3-1 combines with J gene TRBJ2-7, with 7 bases that match TRBD1. After removal of 7 bases from V and 2 bases from J, the junction contained 14 bases not matched to a gene. The germline V gene has CDR1 LGHDT and CDR2 YNNKEL (reference sequence). The CDR3 runs to 16 residues. The CDR3 protein is CASTPGTALLAYEQYF. DNA for the CDR3: TGTGCCAGCACCCCTGGGACAGCCCTACTAGCCTACGAGCAGTACTTC.

This clonotype was observed many times. The chain joins TRBV18 to TRBJ2-5; D unresolved. Looked up from germline, CDR1 is KGHSH and CDR2 is LQKENI. There are 13 residues in the CDR3. V dropped 3 bases and J dropped 0 bases, with 5 bases sitting between them. CDR3 bases: TGTGCCAGCTCACCCGACAACCAAGAGACCCAGTACTTC. Its protein is CASSPDNQETQYF. The whole variable domain, filled in from reference TRBV18 and TRBJ2-5, reads NAGVMQNPRHLVRRRGQEARLRCSPMKGHSHVYWYRQLPEEGLKFMVYLQKENIIDESGMPKERFSAEFPKEGPSILRIQQVVRGDSAAYFCASSPDNQETQYFGPGTRLLVL.

CDR3 in amino acids: CSATGTSQFF. The CDR3, as DNA: TGCAGTGCCACCGGGACTTCGCAGTTCTTC. The chain links TRBV20-1 to TRBJ2-1, with D tentatively TRBD2 (6 bases). V lost 6 bases, J lost 12 bases, and 12 bases lay in between. The CDR3 runs to 10 residues. Germline loops: CDR1 DFQATT, CDR2 SNEGSKA (reference sequence).

This clonotype appeared many times. This chain links TRBV6-2 or TRBV6-3 with TRBJ2-7, with TRBD1 identical over 8 bases. Germline CDR1 reads MNHEY; CDR2 reads SVGEGT. Trimming at V came to 6 bases and at J to 3 bases, leaving 4 bases not matched to a gene. The CDR3 has 13 amino acids. The CDR3 sequence: CASSRRGLYEQYF. Written as DNA, the CDR3 is TGTGCCAGCAGCCGCAGGGGGCTCTACGAGCAGTACTTC.

Many counts were recorded for this clonotype. The V gene is TRBV11-2, the J gene TRBJ2-5; TRBD2 aligns across 10 bases. The J segment lost 4 bases and the V segment lost 0 bases, leaving 11 bases of the junction unmatched. The CDR3 covers 18 residues. CDR1 SGHAT and CDR2 FQNNGV come from the germline V gene. The CDR3 protein is CASSLDRQRGGVAETQYF. DNA for the CDR3: TGTGCCAGCAGCTTAGATCGGCAGCGGGGGGGAGTTGCAGAGACCCAGTACTTC.

The chain employs TRBV11-2 and TRBJ1-6, with 10 nucleotides matching TRBD1. CDR3 length: 16 residues. The ends lost 6 bases at V and 7 bases at J; junction bases unmatched: 9. Per the germline V gene, CDR1 is SGHAT and CDR2 is FQNNGV. DNA for the CDR3: TGTGCCAGCAGATCTTTGGGACAGGGGATAAATTCACCCCTCCACTTT. Translation gives CASRSLGQGINSPLHF.

This clonotype was found many times. The chain has TRBV12-3 or TRBV12-4 and TRBJ1-1, with 8 bases identical to TRBD1. The ends lost 1 base at V and 4 bases at J; junction bases unmatched: 5. The CDR3 covers 15 residues. The CDR3 reads CASSLGTGLGTEAFF. Here the CDR3 DNA reads TGTGCCAGCAGTTTAGGGACAGGGTTGGGCACTGAAGCTTTCTTT.

In this sample, this clonotype turned up many times. The chain combines TRBV12-3 or TRBV12-4 with TRBJ1-4; D gene uncertain. The CDR3 runs to 16 residues. Between the trimmed V and J ends, which lost 6 bases and 0 bases, there was a span of 14 bases. CDR3 DNA: TGTGCCAGCAGCCCCGGACGGACTACAACTAATGAAAAACTGTTTTTT. Its protein product is CASSPGRTTTNEKLFF.

Here the CDR3 reads CASSLVADTEQYF. The CDR3 bases are TGCGCCAGCAGCTTGGTAGCCGATACAGAGCAGTACTTC. The chain has TRBV5-1 and TRBJ2-7; D call uncertain. Germline loops: CDR1 SGHRS, CDR2 YFSETQ. The CDR3 covers 13 residues. Trimming stripped 0 bases from V and 7 bases from J, with 11 bases between.

The rearrangement joins TRBV12-3 or TRBV12-4 to TRBJ2-1; TRBD2 agrees at 12 bases. J gave up 4 bases and V 6 bases, and 4 bases lay outside the gene matches. This CDR3 is built from 15 residues. The CDR3 region is CASRLAGGQYNEQFF. The CDR3 bases are TGTGCCAGCAGACTAGCGGGAGGACAGTACAATGAGCAGTTCTTC.

This chain connects TRBV7-2 to TRBJ2-1, with TRBD1 matching 9 bases. There are 15 residues in the CDR3. V lost 5 bases and J lost 6; bases outside the gene matches: 8. The germline V gene encodes CDR1 SGHTA and CDR2 FQGNSA. CDR3 DNA sequence: TGTGCCAGCAGCCTCGGGACAGGGACATTCAATGAGCAGTTCTTC. It encodes CASSLGTGTFNEQFF.

The V and J genes are TRBV20-1 and TRBJ2-2, with 9 bases lining up with TRBD2. V was clipped by 4 bases and J by 0 bases; unmatched bases: 3. Germline V lookup: CDR1 DFQATT, CDR2 SNEGSKA (reference sequence). The CDR3 loop spans 15 amino acids. The CDR3 DNA is TGCAGTGCTACGACTAGCGGCCCGAACACCGGGGAGCTGTTTTTT. Protein product: CSATTSGPNTGELFF.

This clonotype was observed a few times. This chain's CDR3 is CASSQTRQGPYEQYF. For the CDR3, the DNA is TGCGCCAGCAGCCAAACCCGACAGGGGCCCTACGAGCAGTACTTC. The chain links TRBV4-3 to TRBJ2-7; 8 bases line up with TRBD1. Germline assignment: CDR1 LGHNA and CDR2 YSLEER. This CDR3 contains 15 residues. V lost 2 bases, J lost 2 bases, and 5 bases stayed unmatched.

This clonotype has only a few counts. The V gene is TRBV29-1, the J gene TRBJ2-2; D remains ambiguous. The V end was cut by 7 bases, the J end by 3 bases, with 6 bases between. The V gene's germline CDR1 is SQVTM and CDR2 ANQGSEA. This CDR3 is 11 amino acids long. The CDR3 coding sequence is TGCAGCGGTTCACACACCGGGGAGCTGTTTTTT. Its translation is CSGSHTGELFF.

In its sample, this clonotype was seen a few times. The rearrangement joins TRBV7-6 to TRBJ2-1; 8 nucleotides agree with TRBD2. The CDR3 is 13 amino acids. CDR1 is SGHVS, CDR2 FNYEAQ, per germline. V lost 6 bases to trimming and J lost 8 bases; unmatched junction nucleotides: 6. This CDR3 reads CASSQAGAYEQFF. The CDR3, as DNA: TGTGCCAGCAGTCAAGCGGGAGCGTATGAGCAGTTCTTC.

This clonotype was observed many times. The chain combines TRBV15 with TRBJ2-7, with a weak D call TRBD1 (6 bases). In germline, CDR1 is LNHNV, CDR2 YYDKDF (reference sequence). Trimming left V 1 base short and J 4 bases short, with 14 bases between. The CDR3 has 15 amino acids. The CDR3 DNA sequence: TGTGCCACCAGCAGAGGTAGCCTTGGACAGTACGAGCAGTACTTC. This translates into CATSRGSLGQYEQYF.

V and J are TRBV20-1 and TRBJ2-3; D not resolved. This CDR3 region has 13 residues. CDR1 and CDR2 from the germline V gene are DFQATT and SNEGSKA (reference sequence). The V and J ends lost 1 base and 2 bases respectively, with 7 bases between them. In nucleotides, the CDR3 is TGCAGTGCTAGAGTCCAATACACAGATACGCAGTATTTT. Protein: CSARVQYTDTQYF.

The rearrangement uses TRBV7-9 and TRBJ2-1; weak D call: TRBD1 (6 bases). Germline V gene data show CDR1 as SEHNR and CDR2 as FQNEAQ (reference sequence). The CDR3 runs to 16 residues. Trimming took off 4 bases at V and 1 base at J, with 14 bases between the two ends. CDR3 in amino acids: CASSSRRGRSYNEQFF. The DNA for the CDR3 is TGTGCCAGCAGCTCCCGCAGGGGTAGGTCCTACAATGAGCAGTTCTTC.

This clonotype showed up just a few times. The CDR3 loop reads CASSLISGGPRETQYF. The CDR3 bases are TGTGCCAGCAGCTTAATCTCGGGGGGGCCACGGGAGACCCAGTACTTC. The chain joins TRBV7-6 to TRBJ2-5, with 8 bases identical to TRBD2. The length of the CDR3 is 16 residues. Germline V gene sequence: CDR1 SGHVS, CDR2 FNYEAQ. V gave up 2 bases and J gave up 5 bases; unmatched junction bases: 10.